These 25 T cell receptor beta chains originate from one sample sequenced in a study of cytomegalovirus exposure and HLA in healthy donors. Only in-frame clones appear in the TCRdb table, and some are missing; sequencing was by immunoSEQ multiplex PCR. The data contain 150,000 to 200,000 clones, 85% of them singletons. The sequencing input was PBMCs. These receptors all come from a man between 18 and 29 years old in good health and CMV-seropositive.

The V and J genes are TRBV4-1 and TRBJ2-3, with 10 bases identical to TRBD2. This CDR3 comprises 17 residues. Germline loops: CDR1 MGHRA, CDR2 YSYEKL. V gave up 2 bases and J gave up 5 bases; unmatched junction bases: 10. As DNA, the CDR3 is TGCGCCAGCAGCCAAAGGGGTTGGACTAGCGGTGGAGATACGCAGTATTTT. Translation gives CASSQRGWTSGGDTQYF.

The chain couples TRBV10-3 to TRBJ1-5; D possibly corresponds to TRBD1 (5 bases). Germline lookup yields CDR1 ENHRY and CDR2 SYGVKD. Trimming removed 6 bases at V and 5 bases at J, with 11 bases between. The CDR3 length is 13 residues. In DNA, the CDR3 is TGTGCCATCAGCAGGGATCGGGATCAGCCCCAGCATTTT. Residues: CAISRDRDQPQHF.

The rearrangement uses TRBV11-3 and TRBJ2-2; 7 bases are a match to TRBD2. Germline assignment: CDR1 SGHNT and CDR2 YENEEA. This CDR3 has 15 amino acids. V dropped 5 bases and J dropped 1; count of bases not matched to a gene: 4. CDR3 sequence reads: CASSQRGRNTGELFF. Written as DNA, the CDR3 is TGTGCCAGCAGCCAGCGGGGTCGGAACACCGGGGAGCTGTTTTTT.

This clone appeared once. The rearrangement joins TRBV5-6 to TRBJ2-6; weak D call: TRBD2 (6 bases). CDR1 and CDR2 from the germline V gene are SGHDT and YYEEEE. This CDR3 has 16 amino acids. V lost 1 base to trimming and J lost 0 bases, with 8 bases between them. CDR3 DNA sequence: TGTGCCAGCAGCTTGCCCGGGAGCTCTGGGGCCAACGTCCTGACTTTC. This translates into CASSLPGSSGANVLTF.

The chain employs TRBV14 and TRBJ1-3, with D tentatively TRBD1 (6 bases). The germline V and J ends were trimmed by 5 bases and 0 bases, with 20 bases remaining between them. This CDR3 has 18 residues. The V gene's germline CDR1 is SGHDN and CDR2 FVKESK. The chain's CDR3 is CASSVSGGSFVSGNTIYF. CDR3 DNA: TGTGCCAGCAGCGTAAGCGGGGGCAGTTTCGTCTCTGGAAACACCATATATTTT.

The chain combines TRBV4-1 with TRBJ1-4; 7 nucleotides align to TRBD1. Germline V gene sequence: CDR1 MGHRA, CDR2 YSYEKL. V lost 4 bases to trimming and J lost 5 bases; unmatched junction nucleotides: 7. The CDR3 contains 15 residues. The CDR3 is CASSLPGTANEKLFF. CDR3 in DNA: TGCGCCAGCAGCCTTCCCGGGACAGCCAATGAAAAACTGTTTTTT.

DNA of the CDR3: TGTGCCAGCAGACTCAGCGGGAGCTCCTACAATGAGCAGTTCTTC. Translated: CASRLSGSSYNEQFF. This chain uses TRBV7-2 with TRBJ2-1; 8 bases match TRBD2. The CDR3 contains 15 residues. The J segment lost 0 bases and the V segment lost 6 bases, leaving 4 bases of the junction unmatched. CDR1 and CDR2 (germline): SGHTA, FQGNSA. Combining the CDR3 with reference TRBV7-2 and TRBJ2-1 gives the whole variable domain GAGVSQSPSNKVTEKGKDVELRCDPISGHTALYWYRQSLGQGLEFLIYFQGNSAPDKSGLPSDRFSAERTGGSVSTLTIQRTQQEDSAVYLCASRLSGSSYNEQFFGPGTRLTVL.

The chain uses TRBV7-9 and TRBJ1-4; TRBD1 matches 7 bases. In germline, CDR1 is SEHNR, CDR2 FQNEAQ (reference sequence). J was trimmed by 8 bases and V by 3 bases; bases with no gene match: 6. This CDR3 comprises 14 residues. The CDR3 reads CASSFGTAGEKLFF. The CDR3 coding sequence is TGTGCCAGCAGCTTCGGGACAGCAGGGGAAAAACTGTTTTTT.

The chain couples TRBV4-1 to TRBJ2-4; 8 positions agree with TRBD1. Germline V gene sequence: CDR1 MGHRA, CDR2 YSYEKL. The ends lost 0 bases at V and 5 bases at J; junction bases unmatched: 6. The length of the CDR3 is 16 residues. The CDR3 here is CASSQDPGTGQNIQYF. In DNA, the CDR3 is TGCGCCAGCAGCCAAGATCCGGGGACAGGTCAAAACATTCAGTACTTC.

The CDR3 nucleotides are TGTGCCAGTAGTGCTTCGGGGGGACAGGGAGACTACGAGCAGTACTTC. It translates to CASSASGGQGDYEQYF. This chain uses TRBV19 with TRBJ2-7; 9 bases align to TRBD1. The CDR3 runs to 16 residues. Germline assignment: CDR1 LNHDA and CDR2 SQIVND (reference sequence). Trimming took 5 bases from V and 3 from J; bases not matched to a gene: 11.

The CDR3: CASSVGIASIFNEQFF. As DNA, the CDR3 is TGTGCCAGCAGCGTAGGGATAGCTAGCATATTCAATGAGCAGTTCTTC. This chain uses TRBV9 with TRBJ2-1, with D possibly matching TRBD2 (5 bases). The CDR3 covers 16 residues. CDR1 and CDR2 from the germline V gene are SGDLS and YYNGEE. With 0 bases removed from V and 6 bases from J, the gap between germline ends came to 16 bases.

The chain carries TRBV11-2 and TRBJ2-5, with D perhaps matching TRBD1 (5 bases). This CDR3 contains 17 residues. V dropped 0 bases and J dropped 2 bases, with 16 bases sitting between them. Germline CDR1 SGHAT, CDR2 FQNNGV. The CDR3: CASSLETRAGSQETQYF. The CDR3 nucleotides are TGTGCCAGCAGCTTAGAAACCAGGGCAGGGTCGCAAGAGACCCAGTACTTC.

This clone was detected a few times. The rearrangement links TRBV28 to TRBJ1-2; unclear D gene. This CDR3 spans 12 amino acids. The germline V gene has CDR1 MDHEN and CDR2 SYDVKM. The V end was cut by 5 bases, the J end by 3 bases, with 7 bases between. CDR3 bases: TGTGCCAGCAGTCCTACGGACTATGGCTACACCTTC. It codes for CASSPTDYGYTF.

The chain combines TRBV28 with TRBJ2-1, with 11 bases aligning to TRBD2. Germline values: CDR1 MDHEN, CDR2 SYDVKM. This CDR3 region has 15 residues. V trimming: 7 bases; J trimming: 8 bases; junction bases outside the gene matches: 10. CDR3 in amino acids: CASTIGLAGGYEQFF. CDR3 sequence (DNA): TGTGCCAGCACCATAGGGCTAGCGGGAGGTTATGAGCAGTTCTTC.

The CDR3 sequence: CAWNLGGGRGTEAFF. The CDR3 DNA is TGTGCCTGGAACCTTGGAGGGGGCCGGGGCACTGAAGCTTTCTTT. The chain links TRBV30 to TRBJ1-1, with 7 nucleotides matching TRBD1. CDR1 is GTSNPN and CDR2 is SVGIG in the germline V gene (reference sequence). J lost 4 bases, V lost 4 bases, and 12 bases had no gene match. This CDR3 has 15 amino acids.

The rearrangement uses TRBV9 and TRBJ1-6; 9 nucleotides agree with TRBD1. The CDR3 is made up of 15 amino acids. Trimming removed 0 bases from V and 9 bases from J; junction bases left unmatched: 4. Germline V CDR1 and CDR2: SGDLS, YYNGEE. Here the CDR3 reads CASSVGDRGISPLHF. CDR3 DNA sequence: TGTGCCAGCAGCGTAGGCGACAGGGGGATTTCACCCCTCCACTTT. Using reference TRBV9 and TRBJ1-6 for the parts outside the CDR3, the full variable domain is DSGVTQTPKHLITATGQRVTLRCSPRSGDLSVYWYQQSLDQGLQFLIQYYNGEERAKGNILERFSAQQFPDLHSELNLSSLELGDSALYFCASSVGDRGISPLHFGNGTRLTVT.

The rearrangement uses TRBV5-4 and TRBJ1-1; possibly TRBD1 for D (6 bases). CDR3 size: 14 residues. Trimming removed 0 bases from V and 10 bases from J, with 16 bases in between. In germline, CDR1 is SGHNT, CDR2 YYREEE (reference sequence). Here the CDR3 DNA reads TGTGCCAGCAGCTTGGGTGGCAGGGGAGATGGAGCTTTCTTT. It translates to CASSLGGRGDGAFF.

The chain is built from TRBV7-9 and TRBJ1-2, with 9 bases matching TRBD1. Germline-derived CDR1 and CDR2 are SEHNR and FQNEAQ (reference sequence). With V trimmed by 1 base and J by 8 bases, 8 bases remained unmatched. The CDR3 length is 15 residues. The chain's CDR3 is CASSLVGQGLEGYTF. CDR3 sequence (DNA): TGTGCCAGCAGCTTAGTGGGACAGGGTTTGGAGGGCTACACCTTC.

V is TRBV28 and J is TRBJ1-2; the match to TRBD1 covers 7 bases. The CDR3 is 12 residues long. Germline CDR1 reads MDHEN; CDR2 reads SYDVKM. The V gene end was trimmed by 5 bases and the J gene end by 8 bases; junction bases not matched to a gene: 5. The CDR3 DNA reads TGTGCCAGCAGTCAGACAGGGAACGGCTACACCTTC. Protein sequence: CASSQTGNGYTF.

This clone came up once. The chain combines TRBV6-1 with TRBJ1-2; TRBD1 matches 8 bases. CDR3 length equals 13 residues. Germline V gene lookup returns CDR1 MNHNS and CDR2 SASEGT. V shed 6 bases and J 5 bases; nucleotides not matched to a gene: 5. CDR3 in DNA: TGTGCCAGCAGACCCCAGGGGGCTTATGGCTACACCTTC. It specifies CASRPQGAYGYTF.

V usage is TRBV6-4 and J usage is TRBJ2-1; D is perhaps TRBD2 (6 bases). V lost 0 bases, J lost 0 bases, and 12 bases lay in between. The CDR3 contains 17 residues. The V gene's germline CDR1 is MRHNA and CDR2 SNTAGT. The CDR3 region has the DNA TGTGCCAGCAGTGACTCCATAGCGGCGAGCTCCTACAATGAGCAGTTCTTC. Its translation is CASSDSIAASSYNEQFF.

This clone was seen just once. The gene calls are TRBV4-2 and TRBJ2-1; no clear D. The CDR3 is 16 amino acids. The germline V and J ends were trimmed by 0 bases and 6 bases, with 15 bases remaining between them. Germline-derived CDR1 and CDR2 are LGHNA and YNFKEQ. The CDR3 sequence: CASSQEFRISLNEQFF. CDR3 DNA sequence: TGTGCCAGCAGCCAAGAGTTCAGGATCTCCCTCAATGAGCAGTTCTTC.

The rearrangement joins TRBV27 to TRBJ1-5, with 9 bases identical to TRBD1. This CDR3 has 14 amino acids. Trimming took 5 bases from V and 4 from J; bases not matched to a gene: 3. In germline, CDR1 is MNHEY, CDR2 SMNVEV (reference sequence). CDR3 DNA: TGTGCCAGCAGTGTCGGGACAGGGAATCAGCCCCAGCATTTT. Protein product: CASSVGTGNQPQHF.

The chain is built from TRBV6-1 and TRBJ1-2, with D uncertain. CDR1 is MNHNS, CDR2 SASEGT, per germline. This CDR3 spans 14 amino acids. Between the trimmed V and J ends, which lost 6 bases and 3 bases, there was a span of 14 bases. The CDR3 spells CASREASGHYGYTF. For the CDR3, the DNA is TGTGCCAGCAGGGAGGCCAGTGGCCACTATGGCTACACCTTC.

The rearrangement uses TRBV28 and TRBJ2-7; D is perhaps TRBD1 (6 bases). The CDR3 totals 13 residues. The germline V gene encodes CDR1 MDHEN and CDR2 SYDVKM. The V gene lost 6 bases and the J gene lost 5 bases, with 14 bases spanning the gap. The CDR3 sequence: CASRSSQGNEQYF. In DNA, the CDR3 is TGTGCCAGCAGGTCCTCTCAGGGGAACGAGCAGTACTTC.